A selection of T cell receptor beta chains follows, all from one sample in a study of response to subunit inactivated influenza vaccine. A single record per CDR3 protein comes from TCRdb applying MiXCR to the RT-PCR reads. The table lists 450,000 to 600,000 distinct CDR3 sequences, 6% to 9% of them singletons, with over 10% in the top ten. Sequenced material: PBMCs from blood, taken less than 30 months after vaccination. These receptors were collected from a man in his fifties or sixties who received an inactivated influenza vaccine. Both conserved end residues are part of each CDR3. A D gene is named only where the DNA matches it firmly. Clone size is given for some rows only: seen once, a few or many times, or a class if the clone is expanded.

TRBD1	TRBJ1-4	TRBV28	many	TGTGCCAGCCAAACAGGGGCCGCCAATGAAAAACTGTTTTTT	CASQTGAANEKLFF
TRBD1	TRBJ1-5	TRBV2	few	TGTGCCAGCAGTGCGGACAGGGGGGATCAGCCCCAGCATTTT	CASSADRGDQPQHF
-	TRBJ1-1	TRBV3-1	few	TGTGCCAGCAGCCAAGACCCCGGTGCCGAAGCTTTCTTT	CASSQDPGAEAFF
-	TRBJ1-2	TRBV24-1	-	TGTGCCACCAGTGACCCTGGGGACAAACGCTATGGCTACACCTTC	CATSDPGDKRYGYTF
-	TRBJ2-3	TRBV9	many	TGTGCCAGCAGCCCCAGTCCGAAGGATACGCAGTATTTT	CASSPSPKDTQYF
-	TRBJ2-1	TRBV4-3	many	TGCGCCAGCAGCCAAGATTTAAACAATGAGCAGTTCTTC	CASSQDLNNEQFF
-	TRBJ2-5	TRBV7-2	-	TGTGCCAGCAGCTTAAATTATGGCCAGGGGTGGGAGACCCAGTACTTC	CASSLNYGQGWETQYF
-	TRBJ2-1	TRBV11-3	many	TGTGCCAGCAGCCCGGCGGGCGGGAATTGGAATGAGCAGTTCTTC	CASSPAGGNWNEQFF
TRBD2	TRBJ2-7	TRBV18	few	TGTGCCAGCTCACCATTGGAGGGAGGGACCTACGAGCAGTACTTC	CASSPLEGGTYEQYF
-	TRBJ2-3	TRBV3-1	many	TGTGCCAGCAGCCAGGTCACAGATACGCAGTATTTT	CASSQVTDTQYF
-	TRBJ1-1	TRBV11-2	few	TGTGCCAGCAGCCGAGACGGAAGGAACACTGAAGCTTTCTTT	CASSRDGRNTEAFF
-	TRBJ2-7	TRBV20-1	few	TGCAGTGCTAGAGAGTTTAGGAGGGGGTACGAGCAGTACTTC	CSAREFRRGYEQYF
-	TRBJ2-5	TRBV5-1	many	TGCGCCAGCAGCCCATCCCAGGGTCAAGAGACCCAGTACTTC	CASSPSQGQETQYF
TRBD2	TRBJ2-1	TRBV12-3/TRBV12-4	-	TGTGCCAGCAGTTTAGTTATTCTAGCGGGAGGGCCGACCTACAATGAGCAGTTCTTC	CASSLVILAGGPTYNEQFF
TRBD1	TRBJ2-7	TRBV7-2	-	TGTGCCAGCAGCGCATCGACAGGGTTAAGTTCCTTCGAGCAGTACTTC	CASSASTGLSSFEQYF
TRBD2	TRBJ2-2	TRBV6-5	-	TGTGCCAGCAGTTATGGGACTAGCGGCCTGAACACCGGGGAGCTGTTTTTT	CASSYGTSGLNTGELFF
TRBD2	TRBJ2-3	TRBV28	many	TGTGCCAGCAGTTTATTGTGGGGAGGACTAGCGGAATTCCATACGCAGTATTTT	CASSLLWGGLAEFHTQYF
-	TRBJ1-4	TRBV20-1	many	TGCAGTGCGAGACCCCCGGGGGCAGTTGAGGAAAAACTGTTTTTT	CSARPPGAVEEKLFF
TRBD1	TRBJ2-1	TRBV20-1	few	TGCAGTGCGCGTATCAGGGGGCGCGGTTCCTACAATGAGCAGTTCTTC	CSARIRGRGSYNEQFF
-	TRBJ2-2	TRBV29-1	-	TGCAGCGTTATCCCGACCACCGGGGAGCTGTTTTTT	CSVIPTTGELFF
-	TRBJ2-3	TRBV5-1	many	TGCGCCAGCAGCTTGGGGACTACGCGGGATACGCAGTATTTT	CASSLGTTRDTQYF
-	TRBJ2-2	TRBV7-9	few	TGTGCCAGCAGGGGGCAGGGGCACACCTCGAACACCGGGGAGCTGTTTTTT	CASRGQGHTSNTGELFF
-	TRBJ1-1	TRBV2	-	TGTACCTGCAGTTTAGTAGAGGTCTGGACAGACATGAACACTGAAGCTTTCTTT	CTCSLVEVWTDMNTEAFF
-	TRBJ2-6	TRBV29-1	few	TGCAGCGTGCCTACAGGCTCTGGGGCCAACGTCCTGACTTTC	CSVPTGSGANVLTF
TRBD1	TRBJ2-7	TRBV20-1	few	TGCAGTGCGTTAAGGGGGCGTTCCCCCTACGAGCAGTACTTC	CSALRGRSPYEQYF
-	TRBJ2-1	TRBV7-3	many	TGTGCCAGCAGCTTAACCGGCAGGGGTAATGAGCAGTTCTTC	CASSLTGRGNEQFF
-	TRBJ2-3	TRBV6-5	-	TGTGCCAGCAGTTCGGGACACCTCACAGATACGCAGTATTTT	CASSSGHLTDTQYF
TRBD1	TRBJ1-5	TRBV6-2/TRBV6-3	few	TGTGCCAGCAGAGACAGGGACAGTCAGCCCCAGCATTTT	CASRDRDSQPQHF
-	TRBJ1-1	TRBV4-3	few	TGCGCCAGCAGCCAATTCTTGGATCTTGAAGCTTTCTTT	CASSQFLDLEAFF
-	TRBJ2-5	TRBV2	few	TGTGCCTCGGCACAGGGTGGAGAGACCCAGTACTTC	CASAQGGETQYF
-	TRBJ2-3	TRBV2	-	TGTGCCAGCAGCCCTCCAGATACGCAGTATTTT	CASSPPDTQYF
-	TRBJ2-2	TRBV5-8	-	TGTGCCAGCAGCTATAGGGCCGGGGAGCTGTTTTTT	CASSYRAGELFF
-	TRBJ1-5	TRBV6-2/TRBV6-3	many	TGTGCCAGCCGCCCGTGGGGCCCTCTGAGCAATCAGCCCCAGCATTTT	CASRPWGPLSNQPQHF
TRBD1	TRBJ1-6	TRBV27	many	TGTGCCAGCAGCCAACAGGGGGGGGCCTATAATTCACCCCTCCACTTT	CASSQQGGAYNSPLHF
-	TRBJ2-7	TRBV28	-	TGTGCCAGCAGTTTACCCAGGGAGGCTGAATACGAGCAGTACTTC	CASSLPREAEYEQYF
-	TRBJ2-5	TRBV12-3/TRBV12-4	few	TGTGCCAGCAGCCCTGGGATTTCCGGGACCCAGTACTTC	CASSPGISGTQYF
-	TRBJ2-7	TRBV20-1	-	TGCAGTGCTAAGGTGACCGCGGACGAGCAGTACTTC	CSAKVTADEQYF
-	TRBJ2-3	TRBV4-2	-	TGTGCCAGCAGCCAAGATGCGGACCAGCCGCAGTATTTT	CASSQDADQPQYF
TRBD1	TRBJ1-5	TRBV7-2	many	TGTGCCAGCAGCCCCCAGACAGGGGACCCCAATCAGCCCCAGCATTTT	CASSPQTGDPNQPQHF
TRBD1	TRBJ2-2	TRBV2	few	TGTGCCAGCAGTGACGGGACAGCGCACACCGGGGAGCTGTTTTTT	CASSDGTAHTGELFF
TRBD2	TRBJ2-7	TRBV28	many	TGTGCCAGCAGTTTACCTAGCGGGTCCCCCTACGAGCAGTACTTC	CASSLPSGSPYEQYF
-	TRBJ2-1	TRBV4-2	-	TGTGCCAGCAGAAGAGACAGGTCAATATCTGACAATGAGCAGTTCTTC	CASRRDRSISDNEQFF
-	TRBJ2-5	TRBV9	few	TGTGCCAGCAGCCGGAACCGGTGGCCACAAGAGACCCAGTACTTC	CASSRNRWPQETQYF
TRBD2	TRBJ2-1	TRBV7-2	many	TGTGCCAGCAGCCCAGTCTTACGGGAGGTCTACAATGAGCAGTTCTTC	CASSPVLREVYNEQFF
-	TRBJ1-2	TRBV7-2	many	TGTGCCAGCGCCCCGGGGGGACGGGGCTACACCTTC	CASAPGGRGYTF
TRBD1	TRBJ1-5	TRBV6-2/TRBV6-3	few	TGTGCCAGCAAGGGGACAGTTGATAGCAATCAGCCCCAGCATTTT	CASKGTVDSNQPQHF
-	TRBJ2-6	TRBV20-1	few	TGCAGTGCTAGAGATTTCGGGACTGGGGCCAACGTCCTGACTTTC	CSARDFGTGANVLTF
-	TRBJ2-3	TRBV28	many	TGTGCCAGCAGTTCCGAACGTAGCGGATCAGTATTGGGTACGCAGTATTTT	CASSSERSGSVLGTQYF
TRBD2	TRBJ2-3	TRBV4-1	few	TGCGCCAGCAGCCAGATACTACTAGCGGGAGGGAAGGGGACGCAGTATTTT	CASSQILLAGGKGTQYF
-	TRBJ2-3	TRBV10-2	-	TGCGCCAGCGGTGGGGCAACAGATACGCAGTATTTT	CASGGATDTQYF
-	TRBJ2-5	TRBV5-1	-	TGCGCCAGCAGCAGAAGAGCGCGAAACCAAGAGACCCAGTACTTC	CASSRRARNQETQYF
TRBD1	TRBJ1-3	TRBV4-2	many	TGTGCCAGCAGCTCGACAGGGGTTTCAGGAAACACCATATATTTT	CASSSTGVSGNTIYF
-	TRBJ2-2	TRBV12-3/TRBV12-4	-	TGTGCCCGCAGTTGCCACTCTGTGTATTGCGCGAACACCGGGGAGCTGTTTTTT	CARSCHSVYCANTGELFF
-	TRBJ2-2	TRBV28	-	TGTGCCAGCAGACTCCCCGCCGGCAGTGCCTCCGGGGAGCTGTTTTTT	CASRLPAGSASGELFF